This T cell receptor beta chain stems from a study of blood T cell repertoires in COVID-19. In the study overall: Italy, Spain and the United States were the sources of the convalescent and acute COVID-19 samples. In each case, the material was cDNA or gDNA derived from T cells, B-cell-depleted T cells, or PBMCs.

Donors in Cohort 3 counted as recovered after two negative PCRs, clearance, or symptom resolution. As originally analysed: The authors estimated nucleated cell counts from reference gene primer amplification. This table comes from immunoSEQ multiplex PCR, and its TCRdb copy is limited to in-frame clones, with some not included. Clone size and V and J calls were adopted from that table, with D and trimming inferred from the DNA. Of fewer than 450,000 clones listed, 88% are singletons. The CDR3 loop spans 15 amino acids. The J segment lost 4 bases and the V segment lost 5 bases, leaving 6 bases of the junction unmatched. CDR1 and CDR2 from the germline V gene are SGHTA and FQGTGA.

The sequenced sample consisted of PBMCs or T cells enriched from blood (not recorded which). The rearrangement links TRBV7-3 to TRBJ1-2, with 11 nucleotides matching TRBD1. This receptor was obtained from a woman aged 18-29 years who had recovered from COVID-19. The CDR3 DNA sequence: TGTGCCAGCAGCCCCGGGACAGGGGGGTCCTATGGCTACACCTTC. Translating it yields CASSPGTGGSYGYTF.